This T cell receptor beta chain originates from a study of T cells in Graves' hyperthyroidism and ophthalmopathy. Germline assignment: CDR1 SNHLY and CDR2 FYNNEI. This CDR3 has 13 amino acids. Trimming left V 7 bases short and J 3 bases short, with 11 bases between. Amplified regions were TCR beta CDR3 sequences from RNA transcripts. The TCR CDR3 first-round RT-PCR relied on the HTBI primer set. From the multiplex PCR reads, TCRdb called clonotypes with MiXCR, one entry per CDR3 protein. The table lists approximately 620,000 distinct CDR3 sequences, approximately 15% of them singletons. Among ophthalmopathy patients, the Clinical Activity Score reached at least 3, the NOSPECS grade reached at least 4, and duration remained under 3 months. Diagnosis rested on symptoms, serum thyroxine and TRAb, thyroid ultrasound, and orbital computed tomography. Study-wide results and caveats: With a median lead of about 6.9 months before onset, the model predicted ophthalmopathy. From stable hyperthyroidism, ophthalmopathy was separated by a 13 V-J model.

In its sample, this clonotype was seen many times. The antigen is not known. J is TRBJ2-3 and V is TRBV2; possible D gene TRBD2, 7 bases. The sequencing input was blood. This TCR derives from a woman between 40 and 50 years old with Graves' ophthalmopathy. In DNA form, the CDR3 reads TGTGCCAGCATCCGGGGGGCAACAGATACGCAGTATTTT. It codes for CASIRGATDTQYF.